This TCR beta chain was sequenced for a study of spatial heterogeneity in lung cancer (dated by TCRdb to the late 2010s). Describing the broader study: Donors were some 67 patients with early-stage, untreated non-small cell lung cancer from the lung TRACERx cohort. Follow-up PBMC samples were sequenced whenever available, with the median time to follow-up being two to three years after resection. Beta-chain transcripts were consistently detected in greater numbers than alpha-chain transcripts, which likely reflected higher beta-chain transcript abundance. In the raw uncorrected reads, each unique combination of TCR and UMI appeared more than ten times on average. In non-small cell lung cancer, the study made a quantitative comparison of TCR alpha and beta repertoires among multiple tumor regions, matched nontumor lung and blood. The study linked features of the TCR repertoire to counts of nonsynonymous mutations, which were determined by whole-exome sequencing of tumor tissue. Both alpha and beta chains were TCR-sequenced in samples taken at surgery, namely 220 tumor regions, around 70 matched nontumor lung samples and a few dozen PBMC samples.

The library came from 5' RACE. For sequencing, a NextSeq 500 was employed. In the TCR library protocol, a unique molecular identifier was attached to each TCR cDNA molecule so that PCR and sequencing errors could be corrected. Per the authors' processing: Decombinator tools were used for TCR identification, UMI-based error correction and CDR3 extraction. Expanded TCRs were defined as those above a frequency of 2 per 1,000, corresponding to the top 1% of the tumor frequency distribution. Renyi diversity was calculated using the R vegan package after each repertoire was subsampled 100 times to 5,000 TCRs. CDR3 similarity networks were built from amino acid triplet string-kernel similarity, with CDR3s being connected when pairwise similarity was above 0.82. In-frame beta chains were kept once TCRdb had trimmed the public reads at Q25 with fastp and called clones with MiXCR. Rows merge per CDR3 protein into single entries with the most common DNA and genes. V and J calls and clone size were set by TCRdb, not the authors. The sample profile shows about 94,000 distinct CDR3 sequences; approximately 20% of them were found once. Clones ranked in the top ten supply 20% to 25% of the sample.

Broader findings and caveats from the paper: Comparisons of baseline and follow-up blood repertoires included only 14 patients. Ubiquitous expanded tumor TCRs were detected in blood more often at tumor resection than at routine follow-up. Additional single-cell paired TCR alpha and beta sequencing was considered necessary to confirm, at a functional level, the hypothesis that regional TCRs recognize regional mutations.

This sample's time point label indicates: blood at routine non-recurrence follow-up after resection. Without any cell sorting, TCR sequencing was performed on whole RNA extracted either from tumor and nontumor lung tissue or from cryopreserved PBMC samples. Only patients for whom sufficient RNA was available from at least two tumor regions were selected for TCR sequencing. Cut back by 3 bases and 4 bases, the V and J ends lie 13 bases apart. The CDR3 runs 14 amino acids, cysteine and phenylalanine included. The entry retains the CDR3 DNA only, 42 bases that are in frame from base 1. In the germline V gene, CDR1 corresponds to SGHTA and CDR2 to FQGNSA. Notes on this clonotype: Its antigen has not been determined. No per-base quality is available; no much larger clone lies one base away.

Sequencing used PBMCs, obtained at follow-up. The chain is assembled from TRBV7-2 and TRBJ2-7; the D gene cannot be resolved beyond TRBD1 or TRBD2, each matching 5 bases. This sequence was found in a male donor with early-stage non-small cell lung cancer. The CDR3 region has the sequence CASSFNSWGYEQYF. The base sequence is TGTGCCAGCAGCTTCAACAGTTGGGGGTACGAGCAGTACTTC.